The following is a TCR beta chain sequence with its context. The data derive from a study of blood T cell repertoires in COVID-19. Study details: The study drew acute and convalescent COVID-19 samples from the United States, Italy and Spain.

Sequenced by immunoSEQ multiplex PCR; TCRdb stores in-frame clones only, minus some. The sample has approximately 100,000 clones; 75% to 85% are singletons. The germline CDR1 and CDR2 sequences are LGHNA and YNFKEQ. The CDR3 is 15 amino acids. The J segment lost 4 bases and the V segment lost 0 bases, leaving 5 bases of the junction unmatched. This chain uses TRBV4-2 with TRBJ1-2; 7 positions match TRBD1. What was sequenced was peripheral blood. The origin of this receptor is a human donor in a cohort sampled during active COVID-19. The CDR3 nucleotides read TGTGCCAGCAGCCAAGAAAAACAGGGGACCTATGGCTACACCTTC. It specifies CASSQEKQGTYGYTF.